The entry below describes one T cell receptor (beta chain). Its antigen remains unidentified. The data are from a study of cytotoxic CD8 clonotypes in ibrutinib-treated CLL. Study outcomes and limitations: Baseline clonality was higher than in age-matched healthy donors and moved in step with circulating CD8+ T-cell counts. Rare overall, public clonotypes shrank or held steady under therapy.

V lost 0 bases to trimming and J lost 7 bases, with 17 bases between them. Germline V gene sequence: CDR1 SGHRS, CDR2 YFSETQ. This CDR3 is built from 15 residues. Method: immunoSEQ multiplex PCR; TCRdb's copy keeps in-frame clones and lacks some. The table lists 150,000 or so clones, about 80% of them singletons, with roughly 13% in the top ten. The sequenced sample was PBMCs, obtained after 12 months of ibrutinib treatment. The origin of this receptor is a human donor with chronic lymphocytic leukemia. The chain links TRBV5-1 to TRBJ2-7, with D tentatively TRBD1 or TRBD2 (5 bases each). CDR3 nucleotides: TGCGCCAGCAGCTTGGGGGACGGAATTAGGTATGAGCAGTACTTC. This translates into CASSLGDGIRYEQYF.